The 32 T cell receptor beta chains below all came from one sample that was sequenced in a study of CD4 T cells in relation to SARS-CoV-2 and coronaviruses. Here immunoSEQ multiplex PCR was the method, and the copy in TCRdb shows in-frame clones only, minus some. The profile shows roughly 20,000 clones, about three fifths of them singletons. Antigens for these TCRs are unknown. The unexposed donors gave CD4+ T cells in 2011-2018, prior to COVID-19. The cells were cultured for over eight days before CD4+ T cells were isolated. Material: CD4+ T cells from PBMCs, cultured in vitro. The receptors originated from a human donor in good health.

This rearrangement joins TRBV6-1 to TRBJ1-3, with 9 nucleotides matching TRBD1. Germline V gene data show CDR1 as MNHNS and CDR2 as SASEGT. The CDR3 spans 16 residues. Trimming cost V 4 bases and J 4 bases; bases outside gene matches: 8. For the CDR3, the DNA is TGTGCCAGCAGTGCCACTCTAGGACAGGGGGGAAACACCATATATTTT. Residues: CASSATLGQGGNTIYF.

V gene TRBV6-5 combines with J gene TRBJ1-2, with a possible D match to TRBD1 (5 bases). From germline, CDR1 is MNHEY and CDR2 SVGAGI. The CDR3 is 16 residues long. The V end was cut by 0 bases, the J end by 0 bases, with 11 bases between. The CDR3 here is CASSYSSGRANYGYTF. CDR3 coding DNA: TGTGCCAGCAGTTACTCTTCGGGGCGGGCTAACTATGGCTACACCTTC.

The chain links TRBV4-3 to TRBJ1-2, with a tentative D call TRBD1 (6 bases). Germline V CDR1 and CDR2: LGHNA, YSLEER. CDR3 length: 15 amino acids. Trimming left V 1 base short and J 3 bases short, with 12 bases between. DNA of the CDR3: TGCGCCAGCAGCCAAGCTTTACAGGGCGACTATGGCTACACCTTC. Its translation is CASSQALQGDYGYTF.

This clone has a handful of counts. The chain joins TRBV12-3 or TRBV12-4 to TRBJ1-5; D gene ambiguous. The CDR3 runs to 12 residues. V was clipped by 5 bases and J by 4 bases, with 6 bases between them. In DNA form, the CDR3 reads TGTGCCAGCAGTGTTAATAATCAGCCCCAGCATTTT. Protein sequence: CASSVNNQPQHF.

The J gene is TRBJ2-7, the V gene TRBV7-8; possibly TRBD1 for D (5 bases). Per germline, CDR1 SGHVS and CDR2 FQNEAQ. V was pared by 1 base and J by 0 bases, with 10 bases between. This CDR3 comprises 15 residues. The CDR3: CASSLVGAVSYEQYF. DNA for the CDR3: TGTGCCAGCAGCTTAGTAGGGGCAGTCTCCTACGAGCAGTACTTC.

This clone showed up just a few times. V usage is TRBV4-3 and J usage is TRBJ1-2; TRBD1 is a possible D gene (5 bases). Germline loops: CDR1 LGHNA, CDR2 YSLEER. The CDR3 is 16 amino acids. The germline V and J ends were trimmed by 6 bases and 3 bases, with 20 bases remaining between them. The CDR3 loop reads CASSPRSGGGHYGYTF. CDR3 DNA sequence: TGCGCCAGCAGTCCAAGGAGTGGGGGGGGACACTATGGCTACACCTTC.

The V and J genes are TRBV6-5 and TRBJ1-5; a possible D gene is TRBD1 (6 bases). CDR3 length: 13 amino acids. Trimming cost V 5 bases and J 7 bases, with 12 bases left between them. The germline gives CDR1 MNHEY, CDR2 SVGAGI. The CDR3 reads CASSRGRGQPQHF. The CDR3 DNA follows: TGTGCCAGCAGTCGGGGGAGGGGGCAGCCCCAGCATTTT.

The J gene is TRBJ2-7, the V gene TRBV6-2 or TRBV6-3; D is unresolved. The CDR3 consists of 16 residues. CDR1 is MNHEY, CDR2 SVGEGT, per germline. V lost 0 bases, J lost 0 bases, and 12 bases lay in between. The CDR3 bases are TGTGCCAGCAGTTACTCGCATAGGAAACCCTCCTACGAGCAGTACTTC. Translating it yields CASSYSHRKPSYEQYF.

The chain employs TRBV13 and TRBJ1-1; TRBD1 is a possible D gene (5 bases). Germline V gene data show CDR1 as PRHDT and CDR2 as FYEKMQ (reference sequence). V was pared by 5 bases and J by 1 base, with 20 bases between. The CDR3 runs to 17 residues. CDR3 in DNA: TGTGCCAGCAGCCTACGGGTGGGGCCCAGGGCGAACACTGAAGCTTTCTTT. The encoded protein is CASSLRVGPRANTEAFF.

The V call is TRBV25-1, the J call TRBJ2-5, with TRBD2 matching 7 bases. CDR1 is MGHDK and CDR2 is SYGVNS in the germline V gene. This CDR3 is 15 amino acids long. Germline trimming cut 8 bases from V and 0 bases from J; bases unmatched to any gene: 9. CDR3: CASSRTSEYQETQYF. Here the CDR3 DNA reads TGTGCCAGCTCCCGAACTAGCGAGTACCAAGAGACCCAGTACTTC.

This clone was seen once. The J gene is TRBJ2-1, the V gene TRBV7-2; weak D call: TRBD1 (5 bases). Trimming took 3 bases from V and 9 from J, leaving 9 bases between them. Germline CDR1 and CDR2: SGHTA and FQGNSA. This CDR3 contains 12 residues. CDR3 bases: TGTGCCAGCAGCTTCGGACAAGGTGAGCAGTTCTTC. Protein: CASSFGQGEQFF.

The gene calls are TRBV4-1 and TRBJ2-2; 7 positions match TRBD1. Trimming at V came to 3 bases and at J to 1 base, leaving 14 bases not matched to a gene. This CDR3 comprises 19 residues. CDR1 MGHRA and CDR2 YSYEKL come from the germline V gene. In nucleotides, the CDR3 is TGCGCCAGCAGCCATCACCCCAGCCAAGGGGGCCTGAACACCGGGGAGCTGTTTTTT. Translating it yields CASSHHPSQGGLNTGELFF.

The CDR3 coding sequence is TGCGCCAGCAGCGAATCGCCACAGAGTTACGAGCAGTACTTC. Translating gives CASSESPQSYEQYF. The V gene is TRBV5-1, the J gene TRBJ2-7; D unclear. Trimming removed 4 bases from V and 4 bases from J, with 15 bases in between. This CDR3 has 14 amino acids. Germline V CDR1 and CDR2: SGHRS, YFSETQ.

This chain connects TRBV11-3 to TRBJ2-5, with D perhaps given as TRBD1 or TRBD2 (5 bases each). Germline V gene sequence: CDR1 SGHNT, CDR2 YENEEA. This CDR3 has 13 residues. V dropped 5 bases and J dropped 4 bases, with 11 bases sitting between them. The CDR3 loop is CASSAWGRETQYF. The CDR3 DNA is TGTGCCAGCAGCGCGTGGGGGAGAGAGACCCAGTACTTC.

The chain couples TRBV4-3 to TRBJ1-1; D may be TRBD1 (6 bases). The germline V and J ends were trimmed by 5 bases and 5 bases, with 24 bases remaining between them. The CDR3 is made up of 17 amino acids. Germline loops: CDR1 LGHNA, CDR2 YSLEER. The CDR3 DNA reads as TGCGCCAGCAGCAGAGGCCGGGGGGCTGGGAGGTGGACTGAAGCTTTCTTT. Translating it yields CASSRGRGAGRWTEAFF.

This clone was counted only a few times. This chain links TRBV2 with TRBJ2-3, with D unresolved. The CDR3 totals 12 residues. Trimming shortened V by 4 bases and J by 3 bases, and 5 bases separated the two germline ends. Germline-derived CDR1 and CDR2 are SNHLY and FYNNEI. The DNA of the CDR3 is TGTGCCAGCAGTGTGGCGACAGATACGCAGTATTTT. As protein: CASSVATDTQYF.

V gene TRBV7-2 combines with J gene TRBJ1-2; TRBD1 aligns across 8 bases. CDR3 length: 16 amino acids. V trimming: 4 bases; J trimming: 3 bases; junction bases outside the gene matches: 10. Per germline, CDR1 SGHTA and CDR2 FQGNSA. The CDR3 DNA sequence: TGTGCCAGCAGCTCACGACGGACAGGGCTCTACTATGGCTACACCTTC. This encodes CASSSRRTGLYYGYTF.

This rearrangement joins TRBV3-1 (or the pseudogene TRBV3-2) to TRBJ2-7, with 8 bases matching TRBD2. Germline V lookup: CDR1 LGHDT, CDR2 YNNKEL (reference sequence). J lost 2 bases, V lost 4 bases, and 4 bases had no gene match. The CDR3 is 14 amino acids. The CDR3 coding sequence is TGTGCCAGCAGCCCCCGGGGGGGCACCTACGAGCAGTACTTC. It yields the protein CASSPRGGTYEQYF.

The chain links TRBV14 to TRBJ2-3; TRBD2 might be the D (6 bases). The germline gives CDR1 SGHDN, CDR2 FVKESK. This CDR3 is 16 amino acids long. V was pared by 2 bases and J by 3 bases, with 15 bases between. CDR3 in amino acids: CASSQRRGSRTDTQYF. The CDR3 bases are TGTGCCAGCAGCCAAAGACGGGGGAGTAGGACAGATACGCAGTATTTT.

The chain uses TRBV6-2 or TRBV6-3 and TRBJ1-2; 8 bases line up with TRBD1. The CDR3 extends over 15 amino acids. With V trimmed by 0 bases and J by 4 bases, 4 bases remained unmatched. Germline V gives CDR1 MNHEY, CDR2 SVGEGT. The CDR3 is CASSYSWGTGYGYTF. The DNA of the CDR3 is TGTGCCAGCAGTTACTCGTGGGGGACAGGCTATGGCTACACCTTC.

V and J are TRBV7-2 and TRBJ2-3, with 7 bases aligning to TRBD2. CDR3 length: 15 amino acids. Per germline, CDR1 SGHTA and CDR2 FQGNSA. J gave up 3 bases and V 2 bases, and 5 bases lay outside the gene matches. The CDR3 spells CASSLSGIGTDTQYF. As DNA, the CDR3 is TGTGCCAGCAGCTTAAGCGGGATCGGGACAGATACGCAGTATTTT.

The rearrangement uses TRBV5-1 and TRBJ2-3; TRBD1 is a possible D gene (5 bases). V was shortened by 0 bases and J by 0 bases, with 11 bases between the two germline ends. CDR3 length equals 16 residues. Germline V CDR1 and CDR2: SGHRS, YFSETQ. The CDR3 DNA reads TGCGCCAGCAGCTTGGAAGGTAGGGGTAGCACAGATACGCAGTATTTT. Residues: CASSLEGRGSTDTQYF.

The J gene is TRBJ1-1, the V gene TRBV19; 11 bases are a match to TRBD1. V gave up 3 bases and J gave up 0 bases; unmatched junction bases: 3. Germline CDR1 and CDR2: LNHDA and SQIVND (reference sequence). The CDR3 has 16 residues. The CDR3 DNA reads TGTGCCAGTAGTATCGGGACAGGGGGGCTGAACACTGAAGCTTTCTTT. Amino acid sequence: CASSIGTGGLNTEAFF.

The CDR3 region is CASSQDRAAGRGEQYF. The CDR3 DNA is TGTGCCAGCAGCCAAGATCGGGCGGCGGGAAGGGGCGAGCAGTACTTC. The chain uses TRBV4-2 and TRBJ2-7, with a tentative D call TRBD2 (6 bases). Germline V CDR1 and CDR2: LGHNA, YNFKEQ. This CDR3 is 16 amino acids long. With 0 bases removed from V and 6 bases from J, the gap between germline ends came to 18 bases.

The rearrangement uses TRBV6-5 and TRBJ1-1, with 7 bases that match TRBD1. CDR1 MNHEY and CDR2 SVGAGI come from the germline V gene. The CDR3 runs 14 residues. V gave up 4 bases and J gave up 4 bases; unmatched junction bases: 6. Here the CDR3 reads CASSLGGAGTEAFF. Here the CDR3 DNA reads TGTGCCAGCAGTTTAGGGGGCGCAGGCACTGAAGCTTTCTTT.

This clone has just a few counts. This chain connects TRBV3-1 (or the pseudogene TRBV3-2) to TRBJ2-1; 11 bases map to TRBD2. The length of the CDR3 is 16 residues. J lost 9 bases, V lost 0 bases, and 7 bases had no gene match. The germline gives CDR1 LGHDT, CDR2 YNNKEL (reference sequence). CDR3 coding DNA: TGTGCCAGCAGCCAAGATCTCGGACTAGCGGGTGGTGAGCAGTTCTTC. Protein sequence: CASSQDLGLAGGEQFF.

The chain employs TRBV5-6 and TRBJ1-6; D unclear. Germline assignment: CDR1 SGHDT and CDR2 YYEEEE. Trimming stripped 0 bases from V and 7 bases from J, with 8 bases between. The CDR3 has 14 residues. In DNA form, the CDR3 reads TGTGCCAGCAGCTTGGGAGGTGGCAATTCACCCCTCCACTTT. It yields the protein CASSLGGGNSPLHF.

CDR3 nucleotides: TGCGCCAGCAGCTACTACGGCGGGAACACTGAAGCTTTCTTT. Protein: CASSYYGGNTEAFF. The chain carries TRBV5-1 and TRBJ1-1; D unclear. This CDR3 spans 14 amino acids. The germline V gene has CDR1 SGHRS and CDR2 YFSETQ. V lost 3 bases and J lost 1, with 10 bases in between.

This clone was detected only once. The chain has TRBV6-2 or TRBV6-3 and TRBJ2-7; D uncertain. V was shortened by 5 bases and J by 3 bases, with 5 bases between the two germline ends. CDR3 length: 11 amino acids. CDR1 is MNHEY, CDR2 SVGEGT, per germline. Here the CDR3 DNA reads TGTGCCAGCAGTATCCACTACGAGCAGTACTTC. Its protein is CASSIHYEQYF.

V and J are TRBV5-1 and TRBJ1-4, with 11 bases that match TRBD1. In germline, CDR1 is SGHRS, CDR2 YFSETQ. With V trimmed by 4 bases and J by 7 bases, 6 bases remained unmatched. The length of the CDR3 is 15 residues. The DNA of the CDR3 is TGCGCCAGCAGCCCGTTCGGGACAGGGGGTGAAAAACTGTTTTTT. This sequence encodes CASSPFGTGGEKLFF.

The chain joins TRBV5-1 to TRBJ1-1; unclear D gene. Trimming took 3 bases from V and 6 from J, leaving 15 bases between them. Germline CDR1 is SGHRS and CDR2 is YFSETQ. This CDR3 spans 14 amino acids. In DNA form, the CDR3 reads TGCGCCAGCAGCTCGACGATTGGCCGGGCTGAAGCTTTCTTT. It translates to CASSSTIGRAEAFF.

V usage is TRBV7-2 and J usage is TRBJ2-1; tentatively, D is TRBD2 (5 bases). Trimming took off 5 bases at V and 8 bases at J, with 10 bases between the two ends. Germline-derived CDR1 and CDR2 are SGHTA and FQGNSA. There are 12 residues in the CDR3. The CDR3 spells CASSPFGDEQFF. In nucleotides, the CDR3 is TGTGCCAGCAGCCCCTTCGGGGATGAGCAGTTCTTC. Full variable domain (remainder filled in from reference TRBV7-2 and TRBJ2-1): GAGVSQSPSNKVTEKGKDVELRCDPISGHTALYWYRQSLGQGLEFLIYFQGNSAPDKSGLPSDRFSAERTGGSVSTLTIQRTQQEDSAVYLCASSPFGDEQFFGPGTRLTVL.